This T cell receptor (beta chain) was found in a study of Graves' ophthalmopathy and Graves' hyperthyroidism. Overall study results and limits: For predicting ophthalmopathy progression, the model had roughly 70% sensitivity and roughly 72% specificity.

This CDR3 is built from 21 residues. Trimming removed 2 bases from V and 3 bases from J; junction bases left unmatched: 20. CDR1 and CDR2 (germline): ENHRY, SYGVKD. Orbital computed tomography, together with clinical symptoms, serum thyroxine, TRAb and thyroid ultrasound, was used for diagnosis. Investigators amplified TCR beta CDR3 regions from RNA transcripts. Amplification began with first-round RT-PCR using HTBI primers, then second-round multiplex PCR was performed. TCRdb reprocessed the multiplex PCR reads with MiXCR, giving one entry per CDR3 protein. The sample includes over a million distinct CDR3 sequences, 36% of them seen just once. As regards this clonotype: Antigen: not known.

This receptor was taken from an adult man with Graves' hyperthyroidism. The chain uses TRBV10-3 and TRBJ2-7; 12 positions agree with TRBD1. The specimen was peripheral blood or thyroid tissue (not recorded which). In nucleotides, the CDR3 is TGTGCCATCAGTGAGCCGAACCCGGGACAGGGGGCCGGGACTAGGGTCTACGAGCAGTACTTC. Residues: CAISEPNPGQGAGTRVYEQYF.